A single sample gave rise to the 27 T cell receptor beta chains below, sequenced in a study of T cells expressing NK-cell markers. TCRdb re-called the 5' RACE reads, yielding one record per CDR3 amino acid sequence without DNA. This sample lists over 120,000 distinct CDR3 sequences; its ten largest clones have around 10%. The specimen sequenced was blood T cells: a sorted CD56 or NKG2C T cell subset, CD4+ or CD8+ T cells, or bulk PBMC T cells (not recorded which). The receptors stem from a man between 18 and 29 years old in good health.

This chain uses TRBV5-5 with TRBJ1-5; TCRdb's assignment of TRBD1 cannot be checked, as there is no DNA. This CDR3 contains 14 residues. Germline V gene sequence: CDR1 SGHKS, CDR2 YYEKEE (reference sequence). CDR3 residues: CASSARGEGQPQHF.

This chain links TRBV2 with TRBJ1-2; the D call from TCRdb, TRBD1, cannot be confirmed without DNA. Germline V gene sequence: CDR1 SNHLY, CDR2 FYNNEI. This CDR3 is built from 13 residues. CDR3 sequence reads: CASVQGVNYGYTF.

The genes are TRBV4-3 and TRBJ2-1; as DNA is missing, the TRBD1 call by TCRdb cannot be tested. The length of the CDR3 is 14 residues. Germline V gene data show CDR1 as LGHNA and CDR2 as YSLEER. CDR3 sequence reads: CASSQVIGAAVEFF.

This chain connects TRBV5-6 to TRBJ1-1; the TRBD1 assignment by TCRdb is unverifiable without DNA. The V gene's germline CDR1 is SGHDT and CDR2 YYEEEE. This CDR3 spans 13 amino acids. CDR3 protein: CASSWGPDTEAFF.

The CDR3 sequence is CASSYGGGYPLGTDTQYF. The rearrangement joins TRBV6-2 or TRBV6-3 to TRBJ2-3; TCRdb gives TRBD1 as the D gene, but with no DNA this cannot be confirmed. Germline V CDR1 and CDR2: MNHEY, SVGEGT. This CDR3 is built from 18 residues.

The J gene is TRBJ2-7, the V gene TRBV28; as DNA is missing, the TRBD2 call by TCRdb cannot be tested. Germline-derived CDR1 and CDR2 are MDHEN and SYDVKM. CDR3 length: 16 residues. CDR3: CASSPLTSGSFYEQYF.

This chain connects TRBV15 to TRBJ1-4. The CDR3 sequence is 14 residues long. Germline V CDR1 and CDR2: LNHNV, YYDKDF (reference sequence). The CDR3 loop reads CATSRYRNNEKLFF.

The genes are TRBV4-2 and TRBJ2-1; TCRdb indicates TRBD2, and absent DNA this call remains unverified. This CDR3 spans 12 amino acids. CDR1 and CDR2 from the germline V gene are LGHNA and YNFKEQ. The chain's CDR3 is CASSPAGDEQFF.

The rearrangement links TRBV20-1 to TRBJ2-2; TCRdb picks TRBD1, but there is no DNA to check that call. The CDR3 loop spans 16 amino acids. Germline-derived CDR1 and CDR2 are DFQATT and SNEGSKA (reference sequence). The CDR3: CSARPGGAFGTGELFF.

V usage is TRBV29-1 and J usage is TRBJ2-1. Germline-derived CDR1 and CDR2 are SQVTM and ANQGSEA. There are 15 residues in the CDR3. The CDR3 here is CSVETDGSSYNEQFF.

The V and J genes are TRBV29-1 and TRBJ2-3; TCRdb picks TRBD2, but there is no DNA to check that call. Germline CDR1 and CDR2: SQVTM and ANQGSEA. This CDR3 has 13 amino acids. The CDR3 loop is CSHYGPHTDTQYF.

This chain connects TRBV20-1 to TRBJ2-7; TCRdb designates TRBD2, a call that cannot be tested without DNA. The CDR3 sequence is 13 residues long. Germline lookup yields CDR1 DFQATT and CDR2 SNEGSKA (reference sequence). CDR3 region: CSASLANRYEQYF.

This chain uses TRBV30 with TRBJ2-7; no DNA is available, so the TRBD1 call from TCRdb remains unchecked. This CDR3 is built from 14 residues. Per the germline V gene, CDR1 is GTSNPN and CDR2 is SVGIG (reference sequence). CDR3 protein: CAWSTGRMTYEQYF.

The V call is TRBV7-8, the J call TRBJ2-7; the D call from TCRdb, TRBD1, cannot be confirmed without DNA. From germline, CDR1 is SGHVS and CDR2 FQNEAQ. The CDR3 length is 16 residues. The CDR3 reads CASSLGTGGALYEQYF.

The rearrangement links TRBV2 to TRBJ2-5; TCRdb picks TRBD2, but there is no DNA to check that call. Germline loops: CDR1 SNHLY, CDR2 FYNNEI. CDR3 size: 16 residues. The CDR3 spells CASSEKREGLWETQYF. The variable domain in full, completed from reference TRBV2 and TRBJ2-5, reads EPEVTQTPSHQVTQMGQEVILRCVPISNHLYFYWYRQILGQKVEFLVSFYNNEISEKSEIFDDQFSVERPDGSNFTLKIRSTKLEDSAMYFCASSEKREGLWETQYFGPGTRLLVL.

This chain uses TRBV10-3 with TRBJ1-1; TCRdb reports TRBD1, a call that lacks DNA to check it against. This CDR3 is 14 amino acids long. CDR1 is ENHRY, CDR2 SYGVKD, per germline. CDR3 sequence reads: CAISAGSLGTEAFF.

This chain joins TRBV13 and TRBJ1-2. The germline V gene has CDR1 PRHDT and CDR2 FYEKMQ (reference sequence). The CDR3 is made up of 14 amino acids. CDR3 amino acids: CASSLGTEFYGYTF.

The chain joins TRBV6-1 to TRBJ2-2; TCRdb indicates TRBD2, and absent DNA this call remains unverified. From germline, CDR1 is MNHNS and CDR2 SASEGT. The CDR3 covers 16 residues. Here the CDR3 reads CASTPGGSRNTGELFF.

The chain is built from TRBV19 and TRBJ2-2. CDR3 size: 12 residues. CDR1 and CDR2 from the germline V gene are LNHDA and SQIVND (reference sequence). The CDR3 spells CASSPSLGELFF.

J is TRBJ2-1 and V is TRBV7-9. Germline CDR1 is SEHNR and CDR2 is FQNEAQ (reference sequence). The CDR3 is 14 residues long. This CDR3 is CASSTVTDIGEQFF.

CDR3 amino acids: CASSLALGRSYEQYF. This rearrangement joins TRBV7-9 to TRBJ2-7. The germline CDR1 and CDR2 sequences are SEHNR and FQNEAQ (reference sequence). The CDR3 contains 15 residues.

This rearrangement joins TRBV5-1 to TRBJ2-5; the TCRdb D gene call, TRBD1, has no DNA to confirm it. This CDR3 has 15 residues. Germline CDR1 SGHRS, CDR2 YFSETQ. CDR3 sequence reads: CASSLSFGAQETQYF.

V gene TRBV29-1 combines with J gene TRBJ2-3; TCRdb's D call of TRBD2 is untestable without DNA. CDR1 and CDR2 (germline): SQVTM, ANQGSEA. This CDR3 region has 16 residues. CDR3 sequence reads: CSVPGSSSGRANTQYF.

The V gene is TRBV11-2, the J gene TRBJ2-1; TCRdb proposes TRBD2, but this gene call is untestable without DNA. This CDR3 spans 15 amino acids. Germline V gene data show CDR1 as SGHAT and CDR2 as FQNNGV. The CDR3 sequence: CASRGEREGRDEQFF.

This rearrangement joins TRBV30 to TRBJ2-7; as DNA is missing, the TRBD2 call by TCRdb cannot be tested. This CDR3 has 13 residues. Per the germline V gene, CDR1 is GTSNPN and CDR2 is SVGIG (reference sequence). The CDR3 spells CAWETSGSGWQYF. Filled out from reference TRBV30 and TRBJ2-7, the complete variable domain reads SQTIHQWPATLVQPVGSPLSLECTVEGTSNPNLYWYRQAAGRGLQLLFYSVGIGQISSEVPQNLSASRPQDRQFILSSKKLLLSDSGFYLCAWETSGSGWQYFGPGTRLTVT.

V gene TRBV29-1 combines with J gene TRBJ2-7; TCRdb calls TRBD2, which cannot be checked without DNA. Germline CDR1 and CDR2: SQVTM and ANQGSEA. The CDR3 has 12 amino acids. The CDR3: CSVIAGAGEQYF.

The chain is built from TRBV20-1 and TRBJ2-5; TCRdb's D gene call, TRBD2, goes unchecked for lack of DNA. Per the germline V gene, CDR1 is DFQATT and CDR2 is SNEGSKA (reference sequence). The CDR3 is 15 amino acids. Here the CDR3 reads CSARDFALDSETQYF.